One sample yielded the 23 T cell receptor beta chains listed below, sequenced in a study of monozygotic twins with inflammatory bowel disease. TCRdb re-called the 5' RACE reads, yielding one record per CDR3 amino acid sequence without DNA. The sample's table shows fewer than 450,000 distinct CDR3 sequences. Specimen: blood. These receptors originate from a human donor with ulcerative colitis or Crohn's disease, or a healthy co-twin of an affected twin (not recorded which).

The V gene is TRBV4-3, the J gene TRBJ1-5. Germline CDR1 and CDR2: LGHNA and YSLEER. The CDR3 is 15 amino acids. Here the CDR3 reads CASSQNINVHQPQHF.

The chain is built from TRBV2 and TRBJ2-1. The V gene's germline CDR1 is SNHLY and CDR2 FYNNEI. The CDR3 consists of 17 residues. This chain's CDR3 is CASKQDRLQSSYNEQFF.

The chain joins TRBV28 to TRBJ2-5; TCRdb calls TRBD1, which cannot be checked without DNA. This CDR3 has 15 amino acids. The V gene's germline CDR1 is MDHEN and CDR2 SYDVKM. The CDR3 is CASRPDRGPQETQYF.

The J gene is TRBJ2-1, the V gene TRBV7-3. Germline-derived CDR1 and CDR2 are SGHTA and FQGTGA. This CDR3 comprises 17 residues. CDR3 region: CASNLTMGTPSYNEQFF.

This sequence joins TRBV18 and TRBJ2-7; TCRdb gives TRBD2 as the D gene, but with no DNA this cannot be confirmed. The CDR3 runs 16 residues. The germline gives CDR1 KGHSH, CDR2 LQKENI. The CDR3 is CASSPKAGRQDHEQYF.

The chain has TRBV6-1 and TRBJ1-4; TCRdb picks TRBD1, but there is no DNA to check that call. The CDR3 is made up of 15 amino acids. Germline CDR1 MNHNS, CDR2 SASEGT. The CDR3 reads CATEPVGGVNEKLFF.

The V and J genes are TRBV2 and TRBJ2-7. CDR1 is SNHLY, CDR2 FYNNEI, per germline. The CDR3 length is 12 residues. CDR3 sequence: CASSRRAYEQYF.

The V gene is TRBV27, the J gene TRBJ2-7; the TCRdb D gene call, TRBD2, has no DNA to confirm it. The CDR3 has 15 residues. CDR1 and CDR2 (germline): MNHEY, SMNVEV (reference sequence). CDR3 residues: CASSWGSGGAWEQYF.

The chain recombines TRBV30 with TRBJ1-2; there is no DNA to check the TCRdb D call of TRBD1. CDR1 and CDR2 (germline): GTSNPN, SVGIG (reference sequence). The CDR3 loop spans 14 amino acids. CDR3 sequence reads: CAWSHDRENYGYTF.

This chain links TRBV5-1 with TRBJ2-6; without DNA, the TCRdb call of TRBD1 cannot be checked. Per germline, CDR1 SGHRS and CDR2 YFSETQ. The CDR3 loop spans 16 amino acids. Here the CDR3 reads CASSLRQGAGANVLTF.

The V gene is TRBV20-1, the J gene TRBJ2-1; lacking DNA, the TRBD2 call made by TCRdb goes unchecked. The CDR3 spans 15 residues. The germline V gene encodes CDR1 DFQATT and CDR2 SNEGSKA (reference sequence). CDR3 protein: CSAMGPPSYSNEQFF.

The chain is built from TRBV5-6 and TRBJ2-4; TCRdb lists TRBD2, though no DNA is available to test this call. The CDR3 totals 16 residues. Germline CDR1 SGHDT, CDR2 YYEEEE. CDR3: CASSLNGQDGLNIQYF.

V is TRBV20-1 and J is TRBJ2-6. The germline V gene encodes CDR1 DFQATT and CDR2 SNEGSKA (reference sequence). The CDR3 sequence is 14 residues long. This CDR3 reads CSASSVPGANVLTF.

This chain links TRBV12-3 or TRBV12-4 with TRBJ2-7. This CDR3 is 12 amino acids long. This CDR3 is CASSLQVYEQYF.

The chain recombines TRBV12-3 or TRBV12-4 with TRBJ1-2; lacking DNA, the TRBD1 call made by TCRdb goes unchecked. This CDR3 is built from 15 residues. CDR3 sequence: CASSPPRGSNYGYTF.

The rearrangement joins TRBV5-1 to TRBJ2-7; the TRBD1 assignment by TCRdb is unverifiable without DNA. There are 15 residues in the CDR3. Germline V lookup: CDR1 SGHRS, CDR2 YFSETQ. The CDR3 here is CASSPGTGDTYEQYF. The variable domain in full, with the rest retrieved from reference TRBV5-1 and TRBJ2-7, is KAGVTQTPRYLIKTRGQQVTLSCSPISGHRSVSWYQQTPGQGLQFLFEYFSETQRNKGNFPGRFSGRQFSNSRSEMNVSTLELGDSALYLCASSPGTGDTYEQYFGPGTRLTVT.

This chain connects TRBV20-1 to TRBJ1-1; the TRBD1 assignment by TCRdb is unverifiable without DNA. The CDR3 length is 15 residues. From germline, CDR1 is DFQATT and CDR2 SNEGSKA (reference sequence). The CDR3 reads CSATGRGGQNTEAFF.

The CDR3 sequence: CASSKDRNTGELFF. This chain joins TRBV5-6 and TRBJ2-2; the D call of TRBD1 rests on TCRdb alone, since no DNA is present to check it. The CDR3 is 14 residues long. Germline values: CDR1 SGHDT, CDR2 YYEEEE.

The J gene is TRBJ1-4, the V gene TRBV5-5; the D gene TCRdb calls, TRBD1, cannot be checked with no DNA. The CDR3 is 16 amino acids. Germline V lookup: CDR1 SGHKS, CDR2 YYEKEE (reference sequence). CDR3 amino acids: CASSTSTGRGIEKLFF. The full variable domain, its missing parts supplied by reference TRBV5-5 and TRBJ1-4, is DAGVTQSPTHLIKTRGQQVTLRCSPISGHKSVSWYQQVLGQGPQFIFQYYEKEERGRGNFPDRFSARQFPNYSSELNVNALLLGDSALYLCASSTSTGRGIEKLFFGSGTQLSVL.

This chain connects TRBV28 to TRBJ2-2; TCRdb's D gene call, TRBD2, goes unchecked for lack of DNA. Germline V CDR1 and CDR2: MDHEN, SYDVKM. The CDR3 runs to 18 residues. CDR3 protein: CASLSGTSGGLSLGELFF.

The chain is built from TRBV5-3 and TRBJ1-5; TCRdb designates TRBD1, a call that cannot be tested without DNA. TRBV5-3 is an open reading frame whose function is uncertain. There are 13 residues in the CDR3. The chain's CDR3 is CARSFVGGQPQHF.

The chain couples TRBV12-3 or TRBV12-4 to TRBJ2-2; TCRdb names TRBD1, which stays unverified in the absence of DNA. This CDR3 is built from 15 residues. The CDR3 loop reads CASSFLDRATGELFF.

The CDR3 sequence: CASSTGTGLYQPQHF. V is TRBV18 and J is TRBJ1-5; TCRdb designates TRBD1, a call that cannot be tested without DNA. This CDR3 contains 15 residues. CDR1 and CDR2 from the germline V gene are KGHSH and LQKENI.